These 20 T cell receptor beta chains were sequenced from one sample in a study of monozygotic twins with cystic fibrosis. Data came from immunoSEQ multiplex PCR; TCRdb stores just in-frame clones and leaves some out. This sample carries about 35,000 clones, under 70% of them seen once, and the ten largest clones take roughly 0.72%. Sequencing was done on a sample of blood. The receptors stem from a girl aged 10-17 years with cystic fibrosis.

The V gene is TRBV28, the J gene TRBJ2-7; D is uncertain. The germline V and J ends were trimmed by 10 bases and 6 bases, with 13 bases remaining between them. This CDR3 comprises 11 residues. Germline CDR1 MDHEN, CDR2 SYDVKM. The CDR3 region has the DNA TGTGCCACCATGGGTCCCGTCGAGCAGTACTTC. Amino acids: CATMGPVEQYF.

The rearrangement joins TRBV9 to TRBJ1-2; a possible D gene is TRBD1 (6 bases). The germline V and J ends were trimmed by 4 bases and 5 bases, with 24 bases remaining between them. The germline V gene encodes CDR1 SGDLS and CDR2 YYNGEE. The CDR3 loop spans 17 amino acids. The CDR3 nucleotides are TGTGCCAGCAGCCCCCTCGGGGGGCAGGGCCTAGGGTATGGCTACACCTTC. Its protein product is CASSPLGGQGLGYGYTF.

This clone was recorded only once. The DNA for the CDR3 is TGCGCCAGCAGCCAAGAGCGCGACTCCCGGCTCTACGAGCAGTACTTC. Protein sequence: CASSQERDSRLYEQYF. The J gene is TRBJ2-7, the V gene TRBV4-3; D call uncertain. The CDR3 covers 16 residues. V gave up 0 bases and J gave up 3 bases, with 15 bases separating them. The germline V gene encodes CDR1 LGHNA and CDR2 YSLEER.

This sequence joins TRBV10-3 and TRBJ1-5; D unclear. Trimming removed 2 bases from V and 1 base from J, with 15 bases in between. Germline CDR1 and CDR2: ENHRY and SYGVKD. CDR3 length: 17 residues. The CDR3 DNA reads TGTGCCATCAGTGAGAGGTTACTAGGGAGCAGCAATCAGCCCCAGCATTTT. Amino acids: CAISERLLGSSNQPQHF.

The V call is TRBV7-2, the J call TRBJ2-2, with 7 bases aligning to TRBD1. Losses at the gene ends were 3 bases for V and 1 base for J; bases not matched to a gene: 5. This CDR3 region has 16 residues. The germline V gene encodes CDR1 SGHTA and CDR2 FQGNSA. This CDR3 is CASSFPQGRNTGELFF. In DNA form, the CDR3 reads TGTGCCAGCAGCTTCCCACAGGGGAGGAACACCGGGGAGCTGTTTTTT. Together with reference TRBV7-2 and TRBJ2-2, the CDR3 gives the full variable domain: GAGVSQSPSNKVTEKGKDVELRCDPISGHTALYWYRQSLGQGLEFLIYFQGNSAPDKSGLPSDRFSAERTGGSVSTLTIQRTQQEDSAVYLCASSFPQGRNTGELFFGEGSRLTVL.

About this clone: The germline gene is not matched at one end of the junction; a read error may be the cause. The V and J genes are TRBV9 and TRBJ2-2; the match to TRBD2 covers 12 bases. CDR3 size: 18 residues. CDR1 and CDR2 from the germline V gene are SGDLS and YYNGEE. CDR3 loop: CASSVNPRTSGNPGELFF. CDR3 sequence (DNA): TGTGCCAGCAGCGTAAACCCCCGGACTAGCGGGAACCCCGGGGAGCTGTTTTTT. The full variable domain, completed using reference TRBV9 and TRBJ2-2, is DSGVTQTPKHLITATGQRVTLRCSPRSGDLSVYWYQQSLDQGLQFLIQYYNGEERAKGNILERFSAQQFPDLHSELNLSSLELGDSALYFCASSVNPRTSGNPGELFFGEGSRLTVL.

The CDR3 nucleotides read TGTGCCAGCAGCTTAGGCGGACAGGGGGGATCTGGAAACACCATATATTTT. The encoded protein is CASSLGGQGGSGNTIYF. The V gene is TRBV7-2, the J gene TRBJ1-3, with TRBD1 matching over 10 bases. With 1 base clipped from V and 1 base from J, the junction kept 4 bases outside the gene matches. The CDR3 covers 17 residues. CDR1 is SGHTA, CDR2 FQGNSA, per germline.

This clone was observed a few times. The chain recombines TRBV19 with TRBJ2-3; TRBD2 matches at 8 bases. Germline V gene sequence: CDR1 LNHDA, CDR2 SQIVND (reference sequence). The CDR3 loop spans 15 amino acids. V shed 4 bases and J 4 bases; nucleotides not matched to a gene: 7. This CDR3 reads CASSSVGLGSDTQYF. Here the CDR3 DNA reads TGTGCCAGTAGTAGTGTGGGACTAGGCTCAGATACGCAGTATTTT.

The V gene is TRBV9, the J gene TRBJ2-1; 13 bases are shared with TRBD2. Germline V lookup: CDR1 SGDLS, CDR2 YYNGEE. The ends lost 3 bases at V and 8 bases at J; junction bases unmatched: 5. The CDR3 spans 15 residues. The CDR3 is CASSGGLAGSYEQFF. DNA of the CDR3: TGTGCCAGCAGCGGGGGACTAGCGGGATCTTATGAGCAGTTCTTC.

The chain uses TRBV30 and TRBJ1-2; D gene uncertain. The CDR3 covers 11 residues. Trimming stripped 5 bases from V and 5 bases from J, with 9 bases between. Germline V lookup: CDR1 GTSNPN, CDR2 SVGIG (reference sequence). The chain's CDR3 is CAWGRDYGYTF. Written as DNA, the CDR3 is TGTGCCTGGGGACGGGATTATGGCTACACCTTC.

The chain is built from TRBV4-2 and TRBJ2-1; tentative D call: TRBD2 (6 bases). The CDR3 has 13 residues. Trimming shortened V by 1 base and J by 6 bases, and 7 bases separated the two germline ends. Germline-derived CDR1 and CDR2 are LGHNA and YNFKEQ. CDR3 loop: CASSQGGGNEQFF. The CDR3 nucleotides read TGTGCCAGCAGCCAAGGGGGAGGCAATGAGCAGTTCTTC.

V is TRBV19 and J is TRBJ1-5; a possible D gene is TRBD1 (5 bases). Germline V gene data show CDR1 as LNHDA and CDR2 as SQIVND (reference sequence). V lost 4 bases to trimming and J lost 2 bases, with 18 bases between them. This CDR3 spans 17 amino acids. DNA for the CDR3: TGTGCCAGTAGTAGTCCAGGGAGAGGGTTCGGCAATCAGCCCCAGCATTTT. This translates into CASSSPGRGFGNQPQHF. Using reference TRBV19 and TRBJ1-5 for the parts outside the CDR3, the full variable domain is DGGITQSPKYLFRKEGQNVTLSCEQNLNHDAMYWYRQDPGQGLRLIYYSQIVNDFQKGDIAEGYSVSREKKESFPLTVTSAQKNPTAFYLCASSSPGRGFGNQPQHFGDGTRLSIL.

The rearrangement uses TRBV5-6 and TRBJ2-2, with D unclear. The germline CDR1 and CDR2 sequences are SGHDT and YYEEEE. V dropped 1 base and J dropped 6 bases, with 7 bases sitting between them. This CDR3 contains 13 residues. CDR3 amino acids: CASSLSLAGELFF. As DNA, the CDR3 is TGTGCCAGCAGCTTGAGCCTTGCCGGGGAGCTGTTTTTT.

This chain connects TRBV7-9 to TRBJ1-1, with D unclear. V lost 1 base, J lost 3 bases, and 9 bases lay in between. Germline V gives CDR1 SEHNR, CDR2 FQNEAQ (reference sequence). The CDR3 spans 14 residues. In DNA form, the CDR3 reads TGTGCCAGCAGCTTAGTTGGTGGGGACACTGAAGCTTTCTTT. This codes for CASSLVGGDTEAFF.

CDR3 sequence reads: CASSLGQGNYEQYV. The CDR3 DNA follows: TGTGCCAGCAGTCTCGGACAGGGCAATTACGAGCAGTACGTC. The gene calls are TRBV7-9 and TRBJ2-7; TRBD1 aligns across 8 bases. CDR3 length: 14 amino acids. From germline, CDR1 is SEHNR and CDR2 FQNEAQ (reference sequence). J lost 4 bases, V lost 6 bases, and 8 bases had no gene match.

V usage is TRBV2 and J usage is TRBJ1-2; 7 bases are shared with TRBD1. Trimming at V came to 3 bases and at J to 2 bases, leaving 6 bases not matched to a gene. The CDR3 has 15 residues. From germline, CDR1 is SNHLY and CDR2 FYNNEI. The CDR3, as DNA: TGTGCCAGCAGTGAGCATTTGGGACAGAACTATGGCTACACCTTC. This encodes CASSEHLGQNYGYTF.

The rearrangement links TRBV9 to TRBJ1-2; D call uncertain. The germline V and J ends were trimmed by 0 bases and 2 bases, with 8 bases remaining between them. From germline, CDR1 is SGDLS and CDR2 YYNGEE. This CDR3 spans 14 amino acids. This chain's CDR3 is CASSVGGGNYGYTF. The DNA of the CDR3 is TGTGCCAGCAGCGTAGGGGGAGGCAACTATGGCTACACCTTC.

The chain carries TRBV9 and TRBJ2-1; D remains ambiguous. CDR1 is SGDLS, CDR2 YYNGEE, per germline. The CDR3 loop spans 14 amino acids. The germline V and J ends were trimmed by 0 bases and 0 bases, with 4 bases remaining between them. CDR3 in DNA: TGTGCCAGCAGCGTAGCTAGCTCCTACAATGAGCAGTTCTTC. Its protein product is CASSVASSYNEQFF.

J is TRBJ2-3 and V is TRBV9; D might be TRBD2 (5 bases). The CDR3 runs to 14 residues. Trimming shortened V by 4 bases and J by 0 bases, and 9 bases separated the two germline ends. Germline-derived CDR1 and CDR2 are SGDLS and YYNGEE. For the CDR3, the DNA is TGTGCCAGCAGCAGAAGCGGTAGCACAGATACGCAGTATTTT. Translating it yields CASSRSGSTDTQYF.

The chain combines TRBV2 with TRBJ2-1; 7 bases agree with TRBD2. The CDR3 consists of 13 residues. V trimming: 9 bases; J trimming: 5 bases; junction bases outside the gene matches: 7. The germline CDR1 and CDR2 sequences are SNHLY and FYNNEI. The CDR3 sequence: CARLVGGDNEQFF. In DNA, the CDR3 is TGTGCCAGACTTGTGGGAGGGGACAATGAGCAGTTCTTC.